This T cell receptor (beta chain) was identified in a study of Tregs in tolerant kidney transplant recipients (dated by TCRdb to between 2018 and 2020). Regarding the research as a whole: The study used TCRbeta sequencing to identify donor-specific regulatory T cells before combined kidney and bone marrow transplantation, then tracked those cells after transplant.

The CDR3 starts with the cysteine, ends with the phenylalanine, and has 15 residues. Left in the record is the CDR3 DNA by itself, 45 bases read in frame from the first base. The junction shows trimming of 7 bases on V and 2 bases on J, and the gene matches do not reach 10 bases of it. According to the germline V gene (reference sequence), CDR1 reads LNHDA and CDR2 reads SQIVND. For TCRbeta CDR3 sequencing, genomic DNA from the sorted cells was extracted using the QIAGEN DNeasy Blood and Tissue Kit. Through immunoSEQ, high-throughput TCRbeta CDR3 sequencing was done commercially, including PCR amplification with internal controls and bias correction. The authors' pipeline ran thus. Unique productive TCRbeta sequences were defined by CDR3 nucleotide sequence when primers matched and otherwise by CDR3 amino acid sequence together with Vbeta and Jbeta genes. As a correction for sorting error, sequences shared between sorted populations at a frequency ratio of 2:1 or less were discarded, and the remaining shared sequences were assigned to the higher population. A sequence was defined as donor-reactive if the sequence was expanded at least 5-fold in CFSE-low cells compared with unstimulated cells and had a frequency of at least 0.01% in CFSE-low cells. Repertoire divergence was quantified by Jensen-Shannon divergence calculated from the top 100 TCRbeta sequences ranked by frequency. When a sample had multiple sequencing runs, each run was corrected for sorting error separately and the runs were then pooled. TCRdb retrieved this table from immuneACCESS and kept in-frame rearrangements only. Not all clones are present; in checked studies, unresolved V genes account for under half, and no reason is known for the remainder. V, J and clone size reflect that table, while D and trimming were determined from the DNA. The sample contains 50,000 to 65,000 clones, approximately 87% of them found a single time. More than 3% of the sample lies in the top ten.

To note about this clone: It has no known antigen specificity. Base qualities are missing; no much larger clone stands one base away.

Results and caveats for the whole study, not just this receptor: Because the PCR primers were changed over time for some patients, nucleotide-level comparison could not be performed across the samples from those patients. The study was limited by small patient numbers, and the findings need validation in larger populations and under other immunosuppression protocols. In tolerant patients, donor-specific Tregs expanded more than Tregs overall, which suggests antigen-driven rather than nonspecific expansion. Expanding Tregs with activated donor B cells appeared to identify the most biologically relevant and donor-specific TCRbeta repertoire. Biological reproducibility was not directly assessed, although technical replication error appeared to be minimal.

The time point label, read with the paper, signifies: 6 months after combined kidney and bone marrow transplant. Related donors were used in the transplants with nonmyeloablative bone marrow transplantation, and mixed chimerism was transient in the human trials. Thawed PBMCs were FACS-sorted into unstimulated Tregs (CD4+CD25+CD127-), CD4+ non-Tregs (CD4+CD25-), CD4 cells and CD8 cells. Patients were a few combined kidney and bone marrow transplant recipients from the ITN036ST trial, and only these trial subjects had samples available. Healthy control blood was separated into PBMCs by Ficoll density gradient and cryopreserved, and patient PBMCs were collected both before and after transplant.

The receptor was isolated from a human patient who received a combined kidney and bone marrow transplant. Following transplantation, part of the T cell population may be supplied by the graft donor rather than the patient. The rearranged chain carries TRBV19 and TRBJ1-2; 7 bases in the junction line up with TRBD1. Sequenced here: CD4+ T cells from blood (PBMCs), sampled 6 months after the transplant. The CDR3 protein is CASIGGTDQNYGYTF. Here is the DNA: TGTGCCAGTATAGGAGGGACAGACCAGAACTATGGCTACACCTTC.